This TCR beta chain was captured in a study of vaccination effects on CD4 cells after COVID-19. Study at large: Sampling occurred a median 72 days post second dose, range 14 to 241.

Germline V gene lookup returns CDR1 LNHDA and CDR2 SQIVND (reference sequence). The CDR3 covers 17 residues. The germline V and J ends were trimmed by 3 bases and 0 bases, with 18 bases remaining between them. On this clone: The target antigen is unknown.

The protocol was immunoSEQ multiplex PCR, while the TCRdb copy is restricted to in-frame clones and leaves out a portion. The sample carries about 26,000 clones, 75% to 80% recorded once. ViraFEST expansion of antigen-specific CD4+ T cells with viral peptide pools preceded sequencing. Culture proceeded for approximately nine days, and CD4+ T cells were then isolated. Participants were given two doses of BNT162b2 or mRNA-1273 vaccine. A few million PBMC were seeded per well and grown in the presence of roughly 11 IU/ml IL-2 and 8.5 to 10 ug/ml peptides. Half-medium changes using IL-2 medium occurred on days 3 and 7.

The chain combines TRBV19 with TRBJ2-7; D uncertain. The TCR sequence derives from a human donor who received a COVID-19 vaccine. Some clones in this sample may be carry-over from other donors' samples. Sequencing used CD4+ T cells from PBMCs cultured with SARS-CoV-2 spike peptides, obtained after COVID-19 vaccination. In DNA, the CDR3 is TGTGCCAGTAGTATGGGTCTGGCCGGGCCGAACTCCTACGAGCAGTACTTC. Amino acids: CASSMGLAGPNSYEQYF.